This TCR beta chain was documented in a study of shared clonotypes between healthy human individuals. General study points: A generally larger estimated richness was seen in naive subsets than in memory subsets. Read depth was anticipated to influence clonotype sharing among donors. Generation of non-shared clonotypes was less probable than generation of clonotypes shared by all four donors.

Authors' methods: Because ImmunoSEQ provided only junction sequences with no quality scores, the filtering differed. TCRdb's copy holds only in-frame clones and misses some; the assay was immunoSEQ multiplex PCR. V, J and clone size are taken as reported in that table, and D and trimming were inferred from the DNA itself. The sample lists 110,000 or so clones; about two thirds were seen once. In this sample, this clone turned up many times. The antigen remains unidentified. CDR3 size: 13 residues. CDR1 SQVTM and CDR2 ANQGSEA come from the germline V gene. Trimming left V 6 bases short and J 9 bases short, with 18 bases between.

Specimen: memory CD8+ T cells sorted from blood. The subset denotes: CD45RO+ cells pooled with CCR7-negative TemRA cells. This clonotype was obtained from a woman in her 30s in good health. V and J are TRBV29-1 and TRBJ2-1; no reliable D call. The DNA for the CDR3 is TGCAGCGTACCCCTAGTGGATCTGACTGAGCAGTTCTTC. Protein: CSVPLVDLTEQFF.